The sequence of this TCR beta chain was determined in a study of blood T cell repertoires in COVID-19. Across the whole study: Sites across the United States, Italy and Spain contributed samples from acute and convalescent COVID-19.

Authors' processing steps: Amplification of reference gene primers provided the estimated nucleated cell counts. TCRdb's copy holds only in-frame clones and misses some; the assay was immunoSEQ multiplex PCR. V, J and clone size were drawn from that table, and D and trimming were deduced from the DNA. The sample yields 200,000 to 250,000 clones, approximately 80% seen once. Categorization into cohorts depended on clinical history that participants reported. Symptom resolution, clearance, or two negative PCRs marked the recovered donors of Cohort 3. The junction had 8 bases not matched to a gene; V was cut back by 7 bases and J by 2 bases. The CDR3 loop spans 14 amino acids. Germline V gene lookup returns CDR1 SQVTM and CDR2 ANQGSEA.

Sequenced: PBMCs or T cells enriched from blood (not recorded which). The receptor was isolated from a man between 60 and 70 years old who had recovered from COVID-19. V is TRBV29-1 and J is TRBJ1-5; 7 bases fit TRBD1. The CDR3 spells CSARETGGNQPQHF. CDR3 DNA sequence: TGCAGCGCCCGGGAAACAGGGGGCAATCAGCCCCAGCATTTT.